This T cell receptor beta chain was retrieved from a study of blood T cells in healthy people across ages. Germline V gene sequence: CDR1 DFQATT, CDR2 SNEGSKA (reference sequence). CDR3 size: 16 residues. After removal of 3 bases from V and 11 bases from J, the junction contained 12 bases not matched to a gene. Primers used in a second PCR of roughly 7 to 12 cycles were a sample-barcoded 5' primer and a J-beta primer mix. Via MiXCR, TCRdb re-called the 5' RACE reads, giving one row per CDR3 protein. This table has about 670,000 distinct CDR3 sequences, around 41% appearing once. The table lists this clonotype with a few counts.

The sequenced sample consisted of blood. The rearrangement links TRBV20-1 to TRBJ2-5; 16 bases agree with TRBD2. This clonotype was obtained from a man of 80 years or more in good health. The CDR3 spells CSARRGLAGGGRGQYF. The CDR3 bases are TGCAGTGCTAGGAGGGGACTAGCGGGAGGGGGGAGAGGGCAGTACTTC.